The source of this T cell receptor beta chain is a study of T cells in Graves' hyperthyroidism and ophthalmopathy. Looking at the study overall: The initial diagnosis was the point when peripheral blood was collected, ahead of any treatment. Findings and limits, study-wide: Progression to ophthalmopathy was predicted a median of 6.5 months early.

Based on clinical symptoms, serum thyroxine and TRAb, thyroid ultrasound and orbital computed tomography, diagnoses were reached. Amplification targeted TCR beta CDR3 regions from RNA transcripts. TCR CDR3 regions were first amplified by RT-PCR with HTBI primers. TCRdb processed the multiplex PCR reads anew with MiXCR; each CDR3 protein has one entry. The data contain 700,000 to 850,000 distinct CDR3 sequences, roughly a third of them singletons. This clonotype appeared a few times. Its antigen remains unidentified. The CDR3 is made up of 12 amino acids. CDR1 and CDR2 from the germline V gene are DFQATT and SNEGSKA (reference sequence). Trimming took 5 bases from V and 6 from J, leaving 12 bases between them.

The sequence derives from a woman between 40 and 50 years old with Graves' hyperthyroidism. The chain has TRBV20-1 and TRBJ2-3, with D possibly matching TRBD2 (5 bases). The specimen was blood. The CDR3 is CSAPEEADTQYF. CDR3 in DNA: TGCAGTGCTCCAGAGGAGGCGGATACGCAGTATTTT.